Listed here are 27 T cell receptor beta chains from one sample, sequenced in a study of T-cell memory formation after mild COVID-19. Via MiXCR, TCRdb re-called the 5' RACE reads, giving one row per CDR3 protein. The table includes around 470,000 distinct CDR3 sequences, 15% to 20% detected once. The sample was PBMCs or a T cell subset sorted from them (not recorded which). The receptors were sampled from an adult woman who had mild COVID-19 (a few samples of this study predate the infection). Cell type and time point are not known.

This clonotype appeared a few times. The chain joins TRBV4-1 to TRBJ1-2, with 9 bases aligning to TRBD1. Germline CDR1 and CDR2: MGHRA and YSYEKL. The J segment lost 5 bases and the V segment lost 0 bases, leaving 10 bases of the junction unmatched. CDR3 length: 17 residues. The CDR3 sequence: CASSQDRDRAPTYGYTF. The CDR3 DNA reads as TGCGCCAGCAGCCAAGATCGGGACAGGGCCCCCACTTATGGCTACACCTTC.

In this sample, this clonotype turned up a few times. The rearrangement uses TRBV2 and TRBJ2-3; 7 nucleotides align to TRBD2. Trimming cost V 4 bases and J 6 bases; bases outside gene matches: 7. Germline lookup yields CDR1 SNHLY and CDR2 FYNNEI. CDR3 size: 14 residues. DNA of the CDR3: TGTGCCAGCAGTGTAAACGGGGGGTCGGATACGCAGTATTTT. Protein sequence: CASSVNGGSDTQYF.

This clonotype was found many times. This chain connects TRBV6-2 or TRBV6-3 to TRBJ2-1, with 7 positions matching TRBD2. The CDR3 spans 15 residues. J gave up 4 bases and V 6 bases, and 9 bases lay outside the gene matches. CDR1 and CDR2 from the germline V gene are MNHEY and SVGEGT. DNA for the CDR3: TGTGCCAGCAGGTCGGGACTACTAGGATACAATGAGCAGTTCTTC. Protein product: CASRSGLLGYNEQFF.

This rearrangement joins TRBV21-1 to TRBJ1-5; TRBD1, the D gene given by the table, was not confirmed from the DNA. TRBV21-1 is a listed pseudogene. This CDR3 spans 19 amino acids. CDR3 amino acids: CASSRKTGSDGGGNQPQHF. CDR3 coding DNA: TGTGCCAGCAGCAGAAAGACAGGGAGCGATGGCGGGGGTAATCAGCCCCAGCATTTT.

This clonotype was detected only a few times. The chain combines TRBV9 with TRBJ1-1; D is ambiguous. Trimming removed 4 bases from V and 0 bases from J, with 7 bases in between. This CDR3 has 13 residues. Germline CDR1 reads SGDLS; CDR2 reads YYNGEE. CDR3 sequence (DNA): TGTGCCAGCAGCCCCTACGTGAACACTGAAGCTTTCTTT. This encodes CASSPYVNTEAFF.

This clonotype occurred a few times. The rearrangement joins TRBV24-1 to TRBJ2-5; a weak D match, TRBD2 (5 bases). The germline V gene has CDR1 KGHDR and CDR2 SFDVKD. V was shortened by 1 base and J by 2 bases, with 10 bases between the two germline ends. This CDR3 spans 15 amino acids. The chain's CDR3 is CATSDFGGPQETQYF. The DNA for the CDR3 is TGTGCCACCAGTGATTTTGGCGGGCCGCAAGAGACCCAGTACTTC.

This clonotype has just a few counts. V usage is TRBV2 and J usage is TRBJ2-1; D is ambiguous. Germline V gives CDR1 SNHLY, CDR2 FYNNEI. V shed 3 bases and J shed 0 bases, with 12 bases lying between them. The CDR3 consists of 16 residues. This chain's CDR3 is CASSDRRGSSYNEQFF. The CDR3 nucleotides are TGTGCCAGCAGTGATCGTCGCGGATCCTCCTACAATGAGCAGTTCTTC.

This clonotype was observed a handful of times. J is TRBJ1-1 and V is TRBV5-1; D gene ambiguous. V shed 4 bases and J shed 4 bases, with 11 bases lying between them. Looked up from germline, CDR1 is SGHRS and CDR2 is YFSETQ. This CDR3 has 13 amino acids. The CDR3 nucleotides are TGCGCCAGCAGCCGAATTCGTGGCACTGAAGCTTTCTTT. This gives the protein CASSRIRGTEAFF. The whole variable domain, filled in from reference TRBV5-1 and TRBJ1-1, reads KAGVTQTPRYLIKTRGQQVTLSCSPISGHRSVSWYQQTPGQGLQFLFEYFSETQRNKGNFPGRFSGRQFSNSRSEMNVSTLELGDSALYLCASSRIRGTEAFFGQGTRLTVV.

V gene TRBV5-1 combines with J gene TRBJ1-1; 8 bases are shared with TRBD1. Per germline, CDR1 SGHRS and CDR2 YFSETQ. This CDR3 spans 14 amino acids. Trimming cost V 1 base and J 3 bases; bases outside gene matches: 2. CDR3 sequence (DNA): TGCGCCAGCAGCTTGAACAGGGGGGACACTGAAGCTTTCTTT. This gives the protein CASSLNRGDTEAFF. The complete variable domain, with remaining parts taken from reference TRBV5-1 and TRBJ1-1, reads KAGVTQTPRYLIKTRGQQVTLSCSPISGHRSVSWYQQTPGQGLQFLFEYFSETQRNKGNFPGRFSGRQFSNSRSEMNVSTLELGDSALYLCASSLNRGDTEAFFGQGTRLTVV.

This chain links TRBV20-1 with TRBJ2-2; 8 bases align to TRBD2. Trimming took 2 bases from V and 6 from J; bases not matched to a gene: 8. Germline V gene data show CDR1 as DFQATT and CDR2 as SNEGSKA (reference sequence). The CDR3 extends over 15 amino acids. This CDR3 reads CSARNSGTGSGELFF. The DNA of the CDR3 is TGCAGTGCTAGAAATAGCGGGACGGGTTCCGGGGAGCTGTTTTTT.

V is TRBV6-2 or TRBV6-3 and J is TRBJ2-5, with 7 bases aligning to TRBD1. This CDR3 has 17 residues. Trimming cost V 0 bases and J 1 base; bases outside gene matches: 8. CDR1 MNHEY and CDR2 SVGEGT come from the germline V gene. The CDR3 DNA follows: TGTGCCAGCAGTTACTCGAGGTCGACAGGGCTCCAAGAGACCCAGTACTTC. The encoded protein is CASSYSRSTGLQETQYF.

The gene calls are TRBV12-3 or TRBV12-4 and TRBJ1-2, with 10 positions matching TRBD1. The CDR3 length is 13 residues. V lost 10 bases and J lost 6; bases outside the gene matches: 8. The DNA of the CDR3 is TGTGCCACCTATAGCGGGACAGGGGATGGCTACACCTTC. Translation gives CATYSGTGDGYTF.

The rearrangement joins TRBV3-1 to TRBJ2-7; the D gene is possibly TRBD2 (5 bases). Trimming stripped 4 bases from V and 2 bases from J, with 12 bases between. Germline CDR1 and CDR2: LGHDT and YNNKEL (reference sequence). The CDR3 sequence is 14 residues long. CDR3 residues: CASSRGRATYEQYF. The DNA of the CDR3 is TGTGCCAGCAGCCGAGGGCGGGCGACCTACGAGCAGTACTTC.

This clonotype occurred a few times. The chain combines TRBV6-5 with TRBJ1-2; D gene uncertain. CDR1 is MNHEY, CDR2 SVGAGI, per germline. This CDR3 is 15 amino acids long. Trimming pared 0 bases from V and 8 bases from J, leaving 16 bases between. CDR3 bases: TGTGCCAGCAGTTACTCGATTGATTTGTCGGGAGGCTACACCTTC. Protein product: CASSYSIDLSGGYTF.

The chain is built from TRBV20-1 and TRBJ2-3, with D perhaps matching TRBD2 (5 bases). The CDR3 loop spans 15 amino acids. Between the trimmed V and J ends, which lost 0 bases and 0 bases, there was a span of 10 bases. Germline V gives CDR1 DFQATT, CDR2 SNEGSKA (reference sequence). The CDR3 reads CSARDLGGSTDTQYF. In DNA, the CDR3 is TGCAGTGCTAGAGATCTGGGCGGGAGCACAGATACGCAGTATTTT.

This clonotype was recorded a few times. This chain links TRBV2 with TRBJ2-1; 9 nucleotides line up with TRBD1. The V gene's germline CDR1 is SNHLY and CDR2 FYNNEI. The CDR3 spans 17 residues. J gave up 8 bases and V 0 bases, and 11 bases lay outside the gene matches. CDR3 sequence reads: CASSEASGTGLVDEQFF. The CDR3 region has the DNA TGTGCCAGCAGTGAAGCGTCCGGGACAGGGCTTGTCGATGAGCAGTTCTTC.

This clonotype showed up just a few times. J is TRBJ2-7 and V is TRBV5-6; D remains ambiguous. Trimming stripped 6 bases from V and 6 bases from J, with 16 bases between. Germline V CDR1 and CDR2: SGHDT, YYEEEE. The CDR3 totals 13 residues. This CDR3 is CASTFVGSLEQYF. The CDR3 DNA is TGTGCCAGCACCTTCGTTGGGTCCCTCGAGCAGTACTTC.

In its sample, this clonotype was seen a few times. The chain is built from TRBV7-6 and TRBJ2-1; 10 bases fit TRBD1. CDR3 size: 15 residues. With V trimmed by 1 base and J by 7 bases, 4 bases remained unmatched. Per germline, CDR1 SGHVS and CDR2 FNYEAQ. CDR3: CASSLVGQGLNEQFF. The CDR3 bases are TGTGCCAGCAGCTTAGTGGGACAGGGGTTGAATGAGCAGTTCTTC.

This chain uses TRBV5-1 with TRBJ2-7, with a tentative D call TRBD1 (5 bases). Germline lookup yields CDR1 SGHRS and CDR2 YFSETQ. The CDR3 spans 14 residues. Trimming took off 1 base at V and 12 bases at J, with 20 bases between the two ends. The CDR3 protein is CASSLIDLGQGLYF. The CDR3 bases are TGCGCCAGCAGCTTGATTGACCTTGGGCAGGGCCTGTACTTC.

This clonotype has only a few counts. The chain joins TRBV18 to TRBJ2-7; tentative D call: TRBD1 (6 bases). Trimming removed 5 bases from V and 4 bases from J, with 18 bases in between. The germline V gene encodes CDR1 KGHSH and CDR2 LQKENI. This CDR3 has 15 residues. The CDR3 protein is CASSGPRTEGYEQYF. CDR3 nucleotide sequence: TGTGCCAGCTCAGGCCCGAGGACAGAGGGATACGAGCAGTACTTC. Full variable domain (remainder filled in from reference TRBV18 and TRBJ2-7): NAGVMQNPRHLVRRRGQEARLRCSPMKGHSHVYWYRQLPEEGLKFMVYLQKENIIDESGMPKERFSAEFPKEGPSILRIQQVVRGDSAAYFCASSGPRTEGYEQYFGPGTRLTVT.

This clonotype was counted only a few times. This rearrangement joins TRBV5-1 to TRBJ2-7; D not resolved. This CDR3 region has 15 residues. Between the trimmed V and J ends, which lost 0 bases and 0 bases, there was a span of 10 bases. Germline values: CDR1 SGHRS, CDR2 YFSETQ. CDR3 region: CASSLVSISSYEQYF. DNA of the CDR3: TGCGCCAGCAGCTTGGTCTCCATCAGCTCCTACGAGCAGTACTTC.

This clonotype has a handful of counts. This rearrangement joins TRBV5-1 to TRBJ2-7; 15 nucleotides align to TRBD2. The CDR3 length is 16 residues. Trimming removed 4 bases from V and 1 base from J; junction bases left unmatched: 3. CDR1 and CDR2 (germline): SGHRS, YFSETQ. Here the CDR3 reads CASSQGLAGGSYEQYF. The DNA of the CDR3 is TGCGCCAGCAGCCAGGGACTAGCGGGAGGTTCCTACGAGCAGTACTTC.

This clonotype was recorded a few times. The chain recombines TRBV27 with TRBJ1-2, with 8 bases fitting TRBD1. Germline V gene sequence: CDR1 MNHEY, CDR2 SMNVEV (reference sequence). Germline trimming cut 6 bases from V and 1 base from J; bases unmatched to any gene: 7. The CDR3 totals 15 residues. This CDR3 is CASSWDRLDNYGYTF. The CDR3 DNA sequence: TGTGCCAGCAGCTGGGACAGGTTGGATAACTATGGCTACACCTTC.

In its sample, this clonotype was seen many times. The chain combines TRBV12-3 or TRBV12-4 with TRBJ2-5; 8 nucleotides line up with TRBD1. CDR3 length equals 14 residues. With V trimmed by 1 base and J by 4 bases, 2 bases remained unmatched. CDR3 region: CASSLDRGRETQYF. In DNA form, the CDR3 reads TGTGCCAGCAGTTTAGACAGGGGGAGAGAGACCCAGTACTTC.

This clonotype came up a few times. The J gene is TRBJ2-1, the V gene TRBV5-5; no clear D. The CDR3 consists of 15 residues. Germline V CDR1 and CDR2: SGHKS, YYEKEE (reference sequence). V was cut by 2 bases and J by 0 bases, with 9 bases left in between. CDR3 amino acids: CASSFPRSSYNEQFF. CDR3 nucleotide sequence: TGTGCCAGCAGCTTTCCGAGGAGCTCCTACAATGAGCAGTTCTTC.

This clonotype turned up a few times. V and J are TRBV14 and TRBJ2-1, with TRBD1 identical over 7 bases. Germline values: CDR1 SGHDN, CDR2 FVKESK. J gave up 4 bases and V 6 bases, and 3 bases lay outside the gene matches. The CDR3 extends over 13 amino acids. Here the CDR3 DNA reads TGTGCCAGCAGACTGACAGGGTACAATGAGCAGTTCTTC. This encodes CASRLTGYNEQFF.

The chain recombines TRBV10-3 with TRBJ2-7, with D possibly TRBD1 on 5 matching bases. The germline CDR1 and CDR2 sequences are ENHRY and SYGVKD. V dropped 4 bases and J dropped 5 bases, with 15 bases sitting between them. CDR3 length equals 14 residues. In DNA, the CDR3 is TGTGCCATCAGTGGTAGGACACTGCTTGACGAGCAGTACTTC. Translating it yields CAISGRTLLDEQYF.